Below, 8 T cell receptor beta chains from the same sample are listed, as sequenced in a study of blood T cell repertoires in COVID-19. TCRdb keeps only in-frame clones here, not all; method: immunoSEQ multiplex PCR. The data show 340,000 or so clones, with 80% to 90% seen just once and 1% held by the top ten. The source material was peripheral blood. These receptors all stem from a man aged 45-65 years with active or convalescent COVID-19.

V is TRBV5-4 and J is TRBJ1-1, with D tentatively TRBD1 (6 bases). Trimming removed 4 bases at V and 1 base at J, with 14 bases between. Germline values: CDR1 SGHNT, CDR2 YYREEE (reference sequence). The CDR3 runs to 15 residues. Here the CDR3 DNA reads TGTGCCAGCAGCACGTCGAAACAGGGGAACACTGAAGCTTTCTTT. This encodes CASSTSKQGNTEAFF.

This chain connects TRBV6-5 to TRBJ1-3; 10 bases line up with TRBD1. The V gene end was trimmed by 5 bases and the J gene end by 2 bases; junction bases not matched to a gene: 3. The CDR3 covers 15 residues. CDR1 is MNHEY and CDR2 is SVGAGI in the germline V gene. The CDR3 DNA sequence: TGTGCCAGCAGTCGACAGGGGGCGGCTGGAAACACCATATATTTT. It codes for CASSRQGAAGNTIYF.

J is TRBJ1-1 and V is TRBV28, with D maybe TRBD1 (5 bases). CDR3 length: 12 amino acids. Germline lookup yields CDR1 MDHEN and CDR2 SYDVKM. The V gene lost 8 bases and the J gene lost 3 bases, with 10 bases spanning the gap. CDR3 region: CASRDSHTEAFF. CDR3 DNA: TGTGCCAGCCGAGACAGTCACACTGAAGCTTTCTTT.

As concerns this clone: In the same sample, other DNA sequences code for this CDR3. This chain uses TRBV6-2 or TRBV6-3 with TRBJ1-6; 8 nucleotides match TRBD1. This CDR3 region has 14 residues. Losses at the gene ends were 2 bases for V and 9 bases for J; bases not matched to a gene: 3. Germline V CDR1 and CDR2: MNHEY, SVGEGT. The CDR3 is CASSYGQGGSPLHF. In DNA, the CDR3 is TGTGCCAGCAGTTACGGACAGGGAGGTTCACCCCTCCACTTT.

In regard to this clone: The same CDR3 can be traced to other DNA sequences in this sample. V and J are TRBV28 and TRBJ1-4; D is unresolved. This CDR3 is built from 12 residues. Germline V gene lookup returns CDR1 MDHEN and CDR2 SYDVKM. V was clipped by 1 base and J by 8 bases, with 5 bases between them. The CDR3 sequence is CASSLSREKLFF. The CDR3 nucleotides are TGTGCCAGCAGTTTATCCAGAGAAAAACTGTTTTTT.

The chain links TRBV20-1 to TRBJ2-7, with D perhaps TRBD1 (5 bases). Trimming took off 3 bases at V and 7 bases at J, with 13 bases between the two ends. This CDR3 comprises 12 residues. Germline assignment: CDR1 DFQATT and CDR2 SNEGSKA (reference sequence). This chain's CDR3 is CSASVGAREQYF. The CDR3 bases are TGCAGTGCTAGTGTAGGGGCGCGAGAGCAGTACTTC.

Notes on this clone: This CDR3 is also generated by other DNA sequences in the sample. This CDR3 reads CASSYSWDRGYEQYF. As DNA, the CDR3 is TGTGCCAGCAGTTACTCGTGGGACAGGGGGTACGAGCAGTACTTC. The chain uses TRBV6-6 and TRBJ2-7, with 11 bases aligning to TRBD1. CDR1 is MNHNY and CDR2 is SVGAGI in the germline V gene (reference sequence). This CDR3 has 15 residues. After removal of 0 bases from V and 4 bases from J, the junction contained 2 bases not matched to a gene.

The CDR3 coding sequence is TGTGCCAGCAGCTTAGGGGCAGCTAACTATGGCTACACCTTC. Protein: CASSLGAANYGYTF. The chain joins TRBV7-9 to TRBJ1-2, with D unclear. This CDR3 contains 14 residues. Trimming took 1 base from V and 0 from J, leaving 6 bases between them. Germline assignment: CDR1 SEHNR and CDR2 FQNEAQ (reference sequence).